Sequencing of this T cell receptor beta chain was carried out in a study of control samples from healthy donors and cancer patients (dated by TCRdb to 2018 to 2021). The library was generated by the immunoSEQ multiplex PCR assay. TCRdb provides this immuneACCESS table in a form limited to in-frame rearrangements. Some clones are lacking; in checked studies, under half of them reflect an unresolved V gene, and why the rest are absent is not known. Here the sample has 100,000 or so clones; approximately 81% occur a single time. The ten largest clones represent 10% to 13% of the sample. Spanning cysteine to phenylalanine, the CDR3 consists of 15 amino acids. Only the CDR3 DNA is retained, 45 bases long and in frame from the first base. V and J lose 0 bases and 6 bases, and a span of 13 bases separates them. Sequences WNHNN (CDR1) and SYGVQD (CDR2) are obtained from the germline V gene (reference sequence).

Of note for this clone: Its specific antigen is unknown. Base qualities are not provided; no much larger clone lies one nucleotide away.

The sample comprised blood. This TCR derives from a woman in her 30s in good health. Recombination linked TRBV10-1 to TRBJ2-3; TRBD2 could be the D gene, as 6 bases match. CDR3 reads: CASSESLGRWDTQYF. DNA sequence: TGCGCCAGCAGTGAGTCTTTGGGGAGGTGGGATACGCAGTATTTT.